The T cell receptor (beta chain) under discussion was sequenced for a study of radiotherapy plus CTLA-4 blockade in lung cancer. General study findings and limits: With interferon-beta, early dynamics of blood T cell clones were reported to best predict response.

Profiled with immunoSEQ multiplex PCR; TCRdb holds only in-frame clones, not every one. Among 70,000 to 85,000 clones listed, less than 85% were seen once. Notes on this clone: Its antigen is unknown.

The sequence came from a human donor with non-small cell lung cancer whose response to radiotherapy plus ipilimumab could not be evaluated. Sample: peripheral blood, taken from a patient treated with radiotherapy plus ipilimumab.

For the CDR3, the DNA is TGCGCCAGCAGCTTGGGGCGGGAGTACCTCCACAATGAGCAGTTCTTC. This translates into CASSLGREYLHNEQFF. The J gene is TRBJ2-1, the V gene TRBV5-1; 7 nucleotides agree with TRBD2. V gave up 0 bases and J gave up 5 bases; unmatched junction bases: 8. Germline CDR1 and CDR2: SGHRS and YFSETQ. The CDR3 is made up of 16 amino acids.